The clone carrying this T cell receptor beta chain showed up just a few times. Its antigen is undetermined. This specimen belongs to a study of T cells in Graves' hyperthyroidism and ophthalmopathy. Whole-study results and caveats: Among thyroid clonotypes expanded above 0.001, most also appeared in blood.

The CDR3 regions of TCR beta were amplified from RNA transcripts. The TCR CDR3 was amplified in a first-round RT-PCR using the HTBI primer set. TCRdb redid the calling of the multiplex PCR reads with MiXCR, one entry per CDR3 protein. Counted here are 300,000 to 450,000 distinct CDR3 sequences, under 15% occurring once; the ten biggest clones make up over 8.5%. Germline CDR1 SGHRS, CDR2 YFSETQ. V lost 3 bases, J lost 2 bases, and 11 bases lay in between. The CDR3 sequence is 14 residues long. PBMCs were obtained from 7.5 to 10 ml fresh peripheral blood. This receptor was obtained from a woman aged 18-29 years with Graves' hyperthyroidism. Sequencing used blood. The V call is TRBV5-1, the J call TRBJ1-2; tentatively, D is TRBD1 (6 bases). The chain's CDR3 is CASSSDRLNYGYTF. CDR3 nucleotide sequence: TGCGCCAGCAGCTCCGACAGGTTAAACTATGGCTACACCTTC.